The rows below give T cell receptor beta chains drawn from one sample of a study of graft-versus-host responses after intestinal transplantation. Only in-frame clones appear in the TCRdb table, and some are missing; sequencing was by immunoSEQ multiplex PCR. The sample shows 90,000 to 95,000 clones, just under 95% of them seen only once. Their specific antigens are unknown. Sequenced here: unstimulated CD8+ T cells sorted from spleen or lymph node cells, sampled before intestinal transplant. These receptors all stem from a human donor who received an intestinal transplant. Each CDR3 is given with its conserved first and last residue. The D gene is left open where the match is weak. Rows give clone size only sometimes, using once, few, many, or a class for an expanded clone.

J	V	size	D	DNA	CDR3
TRBJ2-5	TRBV28	-	-	TGTGCCAGCAGAAAAAATAAAAACTGGGAGACCCAGTACTTC	CASRKNKNWETQYF
TRBJ2-3	TRBV6-1	-	TRBD2	TGTGCCACCGGGGAGGGCGATACAGATACGCAGTATTTT	CATGEGDTDTQYF
TRBJ2-3	TRBV4-1	once	TRBD2	TGCGCCAGCAGCCAACAAGGACTAGCGGGAGGAGGCACAGATACGCAGTATTTT	CASSQQGLAGGGTDTQYF
TRBJ2-7	TRBV11-2	-	-	TGTGCCAGCAGCTTAGCAGGGTCCGGTTACGAGCAGTACTTC	CASSLAGSGYEQYF
TRBJ2-1	TRBV19	-	-	TGTGCCAGTAGTTGGGACATCCCCTACAATGAGCAGTTCTTC	CASSWDIPYNEQFF
TRBJ2-3	TRBV27	-	-	TGTGCCAGCAGTTTGGTGACAGCCCCAGATACGCAGTATTTT	CASSLVTAPDTQYF
TRBJ2-7	TRBV2	-	TRBD2	TGTGCCAGCAGTGGAGGCTCGGGACTAACCTACGAGCAGTACTTC	CASSGGSGLTYEQYF
TRBJ2-1	TRBV5-1	-	TRBD2	TGCGCCAGCAGGACTAGCGGTTCGGGTGAGCAGTTCTTC	CASRTSGSGEQFF
TRBJ2-7	TRBV4-1	-	TRBD2	TGCGCCAGCAGCCAAGACCCCGGGACTAGCTCCTACGAGCAGTACTTC	CASSQDPGTSSYEQYF
TRBJ1-5	TRBV18	-	TRBD1	TGTGCCAGCTCAATGGGACAGGGGTCTTATAGCAATCAGCCCCAGCATTTT	CASSMGQGSYSNQPQHF
TRBJ1-1	TRBV27	-	-	TGTGCCAGCCGTCTGGGTGTCGGGAGCCTCTACACTGAAGCTTTCTTT	CASRLGVGSLYTEAFF
TRBJ2-6	TRBV27	-	-	TGTGCCAGCAGTCCCCTGACGGTCGGACAAAACTCTGGGGCCAACGTCCTGACTTTC	CASSPLTVGQNSGANVLTF
TRBJ2-3	TRBV11-2	-	TRBD2	TGTGCCAGCAGCTCAAAGGGACTAGCGGGGGGAGGAGCAGATACGCAGTATTTT	CASSSKGLAGGGADTQYF
TRBJ2-3	TRBV2	-	-	TGTGCCAGCGTCAGGGGAGATACTAGCACAGATACGCAGTATTTT	CASVRGDTSTDTQYF
TRBJ2-1	TRBV19	-	TRBD1	TGTGCCAGTAGTCCCGGACAGGGGAATGAGCAGTTCTTC	CASSPGQGNEQFF
TRBJ1-2	TRBV6-1	-	TRBD1	TGTGCCAGCAGTGGTTGGACAGGCTCCTTCTATGGCTACACCTTC	CASSGWTGSFYGYTF
TRBJ2-5	TRBV9	-	-	TGTGCCAGCAGCGTCCAGGGCCCGGAGACCCAGTACTTC	CASSVQGPETQYF
TRBJ1-1	TRBV19	-	-	TGTGCCAGTAGTATTGGTACAATTGAAGCTTTCTTT	CASSIGTIEAFF
TRBJ2-1	TRBV4-1	-	-	TGCGCCAGCAGCCAAATAGGAGTTGGTAATGAGCAGTTCTTC	CASSQIGVGNEQFF
TRBJ2-7	TRBV9	once	TRBD2	TGTGCCAGCAGCGCTACCTTAGCGGGAGGCGAGCAGTACTTC	CASSATLAGGEQYF
TRBJ1-5	TRBV27	-	TRBD1	TGTGCCAGCAGCCTCCAGGGGGCTGGTCAGCCCCAGCATTTT	CASSLQGAGQPQHF
TRBJ1-2	TRBV7-8	-	TRBD1	TGTGCCAGCAGCTTAGTTGGACAGGGTTTCGATAACTATGGCTACACCTTC	CASSLVGQGFDNYGYTF
TRBJ2-7	TRBV7-7	-	TRBD1	TGTGCCAGCAGCTTAAGTCAGGGGGCGTACGAGCAGTACTTC	CASSLSQGAYEQYF
TRBJ1-1	TRBV19	-	-	TGTGCCAGTAGTGCGAGGGGGGGGAACACTGAAGCTTTCTTT	CASSARGGNTEAFF
TRBJ1-6	TRBV21-1	-	-	TGTGCCAGCAGCAAAGTCCGCGAGCGGGGAGATAATTCACCCCTCCACTTT	CASSKVRERGDNSPLHF
TRBJ2-7	TRBV4-1	-	-	TGCGCCAGCAGCCAAGTCTACCTCGGGATGCTTGGCTACGAGCAGTACTTC	CASSQVYLGMLGYEQYF
TRBJ1-3	TRBV5-6	-	-	TGTGCCAGCAGCTCCCTCTGGGAGGGAAACTCTGGAAACACCATATATTTT	CASSSLWEGNSGNTIYF